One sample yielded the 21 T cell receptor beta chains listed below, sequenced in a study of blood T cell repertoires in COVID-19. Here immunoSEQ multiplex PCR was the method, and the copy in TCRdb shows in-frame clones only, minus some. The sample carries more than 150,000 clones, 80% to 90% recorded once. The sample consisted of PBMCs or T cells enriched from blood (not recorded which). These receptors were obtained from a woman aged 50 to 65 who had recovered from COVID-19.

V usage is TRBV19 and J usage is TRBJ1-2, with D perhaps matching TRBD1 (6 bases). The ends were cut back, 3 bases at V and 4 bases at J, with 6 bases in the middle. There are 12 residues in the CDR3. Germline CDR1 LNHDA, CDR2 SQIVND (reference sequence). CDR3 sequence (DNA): TGTGCCAGTAGTATGGACAGCTATGGCTACACCTTC. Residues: CASSMDSYGYTF.

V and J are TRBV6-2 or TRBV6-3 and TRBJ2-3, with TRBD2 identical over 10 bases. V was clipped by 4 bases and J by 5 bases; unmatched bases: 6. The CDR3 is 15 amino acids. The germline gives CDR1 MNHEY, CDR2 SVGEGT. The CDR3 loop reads CASSSGLARKDTQYF. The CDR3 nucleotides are TGTGCCAGCAGTTCGGGACTAGCGAGGAAAGATACGCAGTATTTT.

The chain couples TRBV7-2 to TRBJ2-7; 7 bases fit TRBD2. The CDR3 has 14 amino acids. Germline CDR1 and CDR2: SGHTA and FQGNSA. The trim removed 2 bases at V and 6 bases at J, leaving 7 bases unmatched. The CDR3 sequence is CASSLKWTSGEQYF. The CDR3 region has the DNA TGTGCCAGCAGCTTAAAGTGGACTAGTGGCGAGCAGTACTTC. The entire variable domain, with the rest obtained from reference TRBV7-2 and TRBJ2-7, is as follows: GAGVSQSPSNKVTEKGKDVELRCDPISGHTALYWYRQSLGQGLEFLIYFQGNSAPDKSGLPSDRFSAERTGGSVSTLTIQRTQQEDSAVYLCASSLKWTSGEQYFGPGTRLTVT.

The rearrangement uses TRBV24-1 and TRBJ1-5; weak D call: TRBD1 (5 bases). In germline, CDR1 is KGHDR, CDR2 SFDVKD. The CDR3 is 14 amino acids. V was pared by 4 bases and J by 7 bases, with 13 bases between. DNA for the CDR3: TGTGCCACCAGTGACCGACAGTCTCGACAGCCCCAGCATTTT. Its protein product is CATSDRQSRQPQHF.

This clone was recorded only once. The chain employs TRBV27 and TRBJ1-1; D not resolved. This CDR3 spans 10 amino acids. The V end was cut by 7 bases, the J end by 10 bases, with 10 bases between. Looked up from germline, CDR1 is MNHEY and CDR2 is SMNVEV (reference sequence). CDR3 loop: CASTEDRAFF. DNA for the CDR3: TGTGCCAGCACCGAGGATCGAGCTTTCTTT.

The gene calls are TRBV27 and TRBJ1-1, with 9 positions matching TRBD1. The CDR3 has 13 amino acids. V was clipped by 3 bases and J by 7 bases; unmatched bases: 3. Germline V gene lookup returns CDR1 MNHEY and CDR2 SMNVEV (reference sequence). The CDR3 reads CASSFQGQGEAFF. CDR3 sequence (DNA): TGTGCCAGCAGTTTCCAGGGACAGGGTGAAGCTTTCTTT.

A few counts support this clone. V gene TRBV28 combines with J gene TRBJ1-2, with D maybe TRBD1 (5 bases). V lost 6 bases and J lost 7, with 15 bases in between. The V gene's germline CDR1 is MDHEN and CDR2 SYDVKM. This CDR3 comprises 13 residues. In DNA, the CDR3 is TGTGCCAGCAGCAGGGACTCTCCGCGTGGCTACACCTTC. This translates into CASSRDSPRGYTF.

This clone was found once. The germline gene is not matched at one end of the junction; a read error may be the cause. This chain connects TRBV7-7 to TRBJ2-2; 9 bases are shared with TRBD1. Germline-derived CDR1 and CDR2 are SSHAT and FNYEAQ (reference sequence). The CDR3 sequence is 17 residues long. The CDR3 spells CASSPRTGQGRTGELFF. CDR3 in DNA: TGTGCTAGCAGCCCAAGAACGGGACAGGGACGGACCGGGGAGCTGTTTTTT. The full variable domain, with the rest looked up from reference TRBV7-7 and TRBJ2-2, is GAGVSQSPRYKVTKRGQDVTLRCDPISSHATLYWYQQALGQGPEFLTYFNYEAQPDKSGLPSDRFSAERPEGSISTLTIQRTEQRDSAMYRCASSPRTGQGRTGELFFGEGSRLTVL.

The CDR3 DNA reads as TGTGCCAGTAGTAGACAGGGGGCTGCGGGGGAGCTGTTTTTT. Its protein is CASSRQGAAGELFF. The chain links TRBV19 to TRBJ2-2, with 10 positions matching TRBD1. The V gene end was trimmed by 4 bases and the J gene end by 8 bases; junction bases not matched to a gene: 4. CDR1 LNHDA and CDR2 SQIVND come from the germline V gene (reference sequence). The CDR3 covers 14 residues.

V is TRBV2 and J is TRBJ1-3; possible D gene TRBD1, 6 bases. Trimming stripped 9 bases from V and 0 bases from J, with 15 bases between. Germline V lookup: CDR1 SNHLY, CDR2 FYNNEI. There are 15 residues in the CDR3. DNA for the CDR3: TGTGCCAGTCGGACAGACGCCTACTCTGGAAACACCATATATTTT. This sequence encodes CASRTDAYSGNTIYF.

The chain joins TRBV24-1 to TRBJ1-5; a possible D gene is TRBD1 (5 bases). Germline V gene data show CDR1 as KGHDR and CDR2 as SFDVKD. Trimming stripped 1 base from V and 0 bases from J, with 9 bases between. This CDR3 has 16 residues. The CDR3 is CATSDFREVSNQPQHF. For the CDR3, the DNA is TGTGCCACCAGTGATTTCAGGGAAGTTAGCAATCAGCCCCAGCATTTT.

CDR3 residues: CASSGQRIGANVLTF. Here the CDR3 DNA reads TGTGCCAGCAGTGGACAGCGGATTGGGGCCAACGTCCTGACTTTC. The rearrangement joins TRBV9 to TRBJ2-6; D may be TRBD1 (6 bases). Trimming stripped 5 bases from V and 3 bases from J, with 12 bases between. In germline, CDR1 is SGDLS, CDR2 YYNGEE. The CDR3 contains 15 residues. The full variable domain, with the rest looked up from reference TRBV9 and TRBJ2-6, is DSGVTQTPKHLITATGQRVTLRCSPRSGDLSVYWYQQSLDQGLQFLIQYYNGEERAKGNILERFSAQQFPDLHSELNLSSLELGDSALYFCASSGQRIGANVLTFGAGSRLTVL.

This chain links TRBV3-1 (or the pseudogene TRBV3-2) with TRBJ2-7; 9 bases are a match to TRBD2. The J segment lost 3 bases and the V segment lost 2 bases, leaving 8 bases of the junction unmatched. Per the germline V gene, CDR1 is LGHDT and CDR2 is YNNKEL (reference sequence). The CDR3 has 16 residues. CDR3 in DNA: TGTGCCAGCAGCCAACTGGGACTAGCCCGAGGCTACGAGCAGTACTTC. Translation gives CASSQLGLARGYEQYF.

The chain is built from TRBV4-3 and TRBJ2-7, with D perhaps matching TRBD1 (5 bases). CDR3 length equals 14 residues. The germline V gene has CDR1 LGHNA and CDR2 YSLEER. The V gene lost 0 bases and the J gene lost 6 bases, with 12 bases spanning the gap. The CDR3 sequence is CASSQERTRGEQYF. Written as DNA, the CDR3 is TGCGCCAGCAGCCAAGAAAGGACACGAGGCGAGCAGTACTTC.

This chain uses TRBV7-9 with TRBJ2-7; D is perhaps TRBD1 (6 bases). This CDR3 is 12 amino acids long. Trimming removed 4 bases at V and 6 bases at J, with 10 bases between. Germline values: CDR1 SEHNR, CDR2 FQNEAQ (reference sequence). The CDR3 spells CASSSGDREQYF. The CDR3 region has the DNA TGTGCCAGCAGCTCAGGGGATCGCGAGCAGTACTTC.

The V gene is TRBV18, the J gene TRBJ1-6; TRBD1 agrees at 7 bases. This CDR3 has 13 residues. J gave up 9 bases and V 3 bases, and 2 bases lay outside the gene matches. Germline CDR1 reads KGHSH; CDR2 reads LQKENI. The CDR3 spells CASSPDRTSPLHF. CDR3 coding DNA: TGTGCCAGCTCACCGGACAGGACTTCACCCCTCCACTTT.

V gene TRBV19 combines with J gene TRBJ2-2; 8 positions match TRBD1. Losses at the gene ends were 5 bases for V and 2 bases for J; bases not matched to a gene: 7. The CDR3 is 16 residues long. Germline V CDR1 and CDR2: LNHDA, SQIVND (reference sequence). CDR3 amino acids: CASSLRTGQNTGELFF. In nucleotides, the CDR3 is TGTGCCAGTAGTCTCCGGACAGGGCAAAACACCGGGGAGCTGTTTTTT. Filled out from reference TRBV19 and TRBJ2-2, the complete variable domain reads DGGITQSPKYLFRKEGQNVTLSCEQNLNHDAMYWYRQDPGQGLRLIYYSQIVNDFQKGDIAEGYSVSREKKESFPLTVTSAQKNPTAFYLCASSLRTGQNTGELFFGEGSRLTVL.

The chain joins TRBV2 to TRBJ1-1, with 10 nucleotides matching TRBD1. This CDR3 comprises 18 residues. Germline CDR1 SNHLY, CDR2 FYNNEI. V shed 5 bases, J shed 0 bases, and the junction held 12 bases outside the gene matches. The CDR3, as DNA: TGTGCCAGCAGTCGGGACAGGGGCCGGGGGGTAATGAACACTGAAGCTTTCTTT. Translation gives CASSRDRGRGVMNTEAFF.

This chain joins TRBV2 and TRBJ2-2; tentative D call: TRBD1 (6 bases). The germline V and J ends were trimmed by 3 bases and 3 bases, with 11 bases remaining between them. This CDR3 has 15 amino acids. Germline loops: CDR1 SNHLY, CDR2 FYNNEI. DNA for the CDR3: TGTGCCAGCAGTGAGGGGGCTAGGGACACCGGGGAGCTGTTTTTT. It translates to CASSEGARDTGELFF.

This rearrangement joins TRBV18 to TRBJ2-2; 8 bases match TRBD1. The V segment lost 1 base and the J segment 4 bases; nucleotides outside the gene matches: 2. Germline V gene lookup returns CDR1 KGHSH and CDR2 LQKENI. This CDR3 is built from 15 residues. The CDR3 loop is CASSPLGQGTGELFF. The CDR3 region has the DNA TGTGCCAGCTCACCACTTGGACAGGGCACCGGGGAGCTGTTTTTT. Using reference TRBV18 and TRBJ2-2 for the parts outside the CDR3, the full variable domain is NAGVMQNPRHLVRRRGQEARLRCSPMKGHSHVYWYRQLPEEGLKFMVYLQKENIIDESGMPKERFSAEFPKEGPSILRIQQVVRGDSAAYFCASSPLGQGTGELFFGEGSRLTVL.

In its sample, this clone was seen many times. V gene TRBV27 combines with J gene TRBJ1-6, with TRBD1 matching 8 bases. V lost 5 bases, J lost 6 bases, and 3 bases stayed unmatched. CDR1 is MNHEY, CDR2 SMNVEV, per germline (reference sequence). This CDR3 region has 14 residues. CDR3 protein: CASSGQGFNSPLHF. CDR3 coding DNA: TGTGCCAGCAGTGGACAGGGTTTTAATTCACCCCTCCACTTT.